This passage covers 31 T cell receptor beta chains from one sample sequenced in a study of technical replicates of blood from several donors. Using immunoSEQ multiplex PCR, the repertoire was profiled, and TCRdb retains in-frame clones only, with some absent. Counted here are about 70,000 clones, more than 85% occurring once; the ten biggest clones make up about 0.27%. Material: T cells isolated from PBMCs. The receptors come from a human donor in good health.

This clone came up once. The gene calls are TRBV19 and TRBJ2-7; D might be TRBD1 (6 bases). The CDR3 runs to 17 residues. In germline, CDR1 is LNHDA, CDR2 SQIVND (reference sequence). Deletions cut 5 bases from V and 0 bases from J, with 20 bases between. The CDR3 DNA sequence: TGTGCCAGTAGTGCATCCCCCGGGACATCCTACTCCTACGAGCAGTACTTC. This sequence encodes CASSASPGTSYSYEQYF.

The rearrangement links TRBV11-3 to TRBJ2-7; 11 bases are shared with TRBD1. CDR1 and CDR2 from the germline V gene are SGHNT and YENEEA. This CDR3 spans 15 amino acids. With 3 bases clipped from V and 4 bases from J, the junction kept 5 bases outside the gene matches. In nucleotides, the CDR3 is TGTGCCAGCAGCTTCCGGGACAGGGGGTCTTACGAGCAGTACTTC. This codes for CASSFRDRGSYEQYF. Combining the CDR3 with reference TRBV11-3 and TRBJ2-7 gives the whole variable domain EAGVVQSPRYKIIEKKQPVAFWCNPISGHNTLYWYLQNLGQGPELLIRYENEEAVDDSQLPKDRFSAERLKGVDSTLKIQPAELGDSAVYLCASSFRDRGSYEQYFGPGTRLTVT.

This chain links TRBV25-1 with TRBJ2-2; 7 nucleotides agree with TRBD1. The CDR3 has 15 amino acids. Losses at the gene ends were 3 bases for V and 0 bases for J; bases not matched to a gene: 1. CDR1 is MGHDK, CDR2 SYGVNS, per germline. This CDR3 is CASSDRGSNTGELFF. The CDR3 region has the DNA TGTGCCAGCAGTGACAGGGGGTCGAACACCGGGGAGCTGTTTTTT.

The rearrangement links TRBV7-2 to TRBJ1-1; D not certain. Per germline, CDR1 SGHTA and CDR2 FQGNSA. With 3 bases removed from V and 3 bases from J, the gap between germline ends came to 14 bases. This CDR3 is 15 amino acids long. The CDR3 region has the DNA TGTGCCAGCAGCTTGGGAGACTGGAGGTACACTGAAGCTTTCTTT. This gives the protein CASSLGDWRYTEAFF.

This chain uses TRBV9 with TRBJ2-2; D gene uncertain. The CDR3 spans 12 residues. V lost 3 bases, J lost 6 bases, and 6 bases lay in between. Germline V gene data show CDR1 as SGDLS and CDR2 as YYNGEE. Here the CDR3 reads CASSASSGELFF. The CDR3 DNA reads TGTGCCAGCAGCGCGAGCTCCGGGGAGCTGTTTTTT. Based on the CDR3 plus reference TRBV9 and TRBJ2-2, the full variable domain is DSGVTQTPKHLITATGQRVTLRCSPRSGDLSVYWYQQSLDQGLQFLIQYYNGEERAKGNILERFSAQQFPDLHSELNLSSLELGDSALYFCASSASSGELFFGEGSRLTVL.

This chain connects TRBV6-1 to TRBJ2-7; the match to TRBD1 covers 9 bases. Germline V gives CDR1 MNHNS, CDR2 SASEGT. This CDR3 is built from 15 residues. V shed 2 bases, J shed 2 bases, and the junction held 4 bases outside the gene matches. CDR3 protein: CASSEWYRGPYEQYF. The CDR3 DNA is TGTGCCAGCAGTGAATGGTACAGGGGGCCCTACGAGCAGTACTTC.

This clone was counted a few times. The chain has TRBV5-4 and TRBJ2-5; TRBD1 matches 8 bases. The ends lost 4 bases at V and 1 base at J; junction bases unmatched: 3. CDR1 is SGHNT, CDR2 YYREEE, per germline (reference sequence). The CDR3 runs to 14 residues. The CDR3 DNA is TGTGCCAGCAGCCCAGGGGGCGTCCAAGAGACCCAGTACTTC. As protein: CASSPGGVQETQYF.

The rearrangement joins TRBV28 to TRBJ2-7; TRBD1 matches 9 bases. After removal of 6 bases from V and 6 bases from J, the junction contained 12 bases not matched to a gene. Germline CDR1 is MDHEN and CDR2 is SYDVKM. There are 15 residues in the CDR3. The CDR3 loop is CASRYYGTGSGEQYF. Written as DNA, the CDR3 is TGTGCCAGCAGGTACTATGGGACAGGGTCGGGCGAGCAGTACTTC.

The DNA of the CDR3 is TGCGCCAGCAGTTCTAGAGACACTGAAGCTTTCTTT. As protein: CASSSRDTEAFF. V gene TRBV4-1 combines with J gene TRBJ1-1; D is unclear. The CDR3 has 12 residues. The V end lost 6 bases, the J end lost 3 bases, and 8 bases lay between the germline ends. Germline values: CDR1 MGHRA, CDR2 YSYEKL.

The chain has TRBV23-1 and TRBJ1-2, with D tentatively TRBD1 (5 bases). TRBV23-1 is sorted into the ORF group, with uncertain function. The CDR3 is made up of 10 amino acids. Deletions cut 7 bases from V and 8 bases from J, with 8 bases between. Written as DNA, the CDR3 is TGCGCCAGCATTGGGGCCGGCTACACCTTC. Amino acids: CASIGAGYTF.

The CDR3 here is CASSFGRLNYGYTF. CDR3 nucleotides: TGTGCCAGCAGTTTCGGCAGACTTAACTATGGCTACACCTTC. The genes are TRBV28 and TRBJ1-2; D call uncertain. Germline V gene sequence: CDR1 MDHEN, CDR2 SYDVKM. V was pared by 3 bases and J by 1 base, with 9 bases between. CDR3 length: 14 residues.

The genes are TRBV29-1 and TRBJ2-3, with 7 bases identical to TRBD1. In germline, CDR1 is SQVTM, CDR2 ANQGSEA. V dropped 1 base and J dropped 1; count of bases not matched to a gene: 17. CDR3 length equals 19 residues. CDR3 in DNA: TGCAGCGTTGAAGGTCCTTGGGGTACAAACAGGGGTGGCACAGATACGCAGTATTTT. The encoded protein is CSVEGPWGTNRGGTDTQYF.

The J gene is TRBJ2-2, the V gene TRBV5-1; tentative D call: TRBD2 (5 bases). V was cut by 2 bases and J by 6 bases, with 8 bases left in between. CDR1 SGHRS and CDR2 YFSETQ come from the germline V gene. The CDR3 length is 13 residues. The CDR3 here is CASSLLVAGELFF. CDR3 DNA sequence: TGCGCCAGCAGCTTACTAGTCGCCGGGGAGCTGTTTTTT.

The chain employs TRBV27 and TRBJ2-1; 7 bases align to TRBD2. Germline V gives CDR1 MNHEY, CDR2 SMNVEV (reference sequence). CDR3 length equals 14 residues. With V trimmed by 5 bases and J by 4 bases, 5 bases remained unmatched. The CDR3 sequence is CASSGPGGYNEQFF. The DNA of the CDR3 is TGTGCCAGCAGTGGTCCGGGGGGATACAATGAGCAGTTCTTC.

The gene calls are TRBV6-4 and TRBJ2-3, with TRBD2 matching over 12 bases. CDR1 and CDR2 from the germline V gene are MRHNA and SNTAGT. V gave up 1 base and J gave up 4 bases; unmatched junction bases: 9. CDR3 size: 18 residues. The CDR3 DNA reads as TGTGCCAGCAGTGACTTCCTAGCGGGGGGGCGGGTCCCAGATACGCAGTATTTT. It translates to CASSDFLAGGRVPDTQYF.

V and J are TRBV10-2 and TRBJ1-5; D is uncertain. The V gene's germline CDR1 is WSHSY and CDR2 SAAADI. This CDR3 has 13 amino acids. Trimming removed 2 bases at V and 6 bases at J, with 8 bases between. CDR3 nucleotides: TGCGCCAGCAGTGAGACAGTAGGTCAGCCCCAGCATTTT. This sequence encodes CASSETVGQPQHF.

CDR3: CASSADRGRIYEQYF. The CDR3 DNA sequence: TGTGCCAGTAGTGCAGACAGGGGGCGGATCTACGAGCAGTACTTC. The rearrangement links TRBV19 to TRBJ2-7; 10 bases are shared with TRBD1. Germline V gene sequence: CDR1 LNHDA, CDR2 SQIVND (reference sequence). V lost 5 bases and J lost 3; bases outside the gene matches: 7. The CDR3 covers 15 residues.

The chain joins TRBV27 to TRBJ2-1; D perhaps matches TRBD1 (6 bases). The V gene lost 8 bases and the J gene lost 10 bases, with 15 bases spanning the gap. The CDR3 is made up of 12 amino acids. Germline V gives CDR1 MNHEY, CDR2 SMNVEV (reference sequence). The CDR3 loop is CASSMNGQEQFF. DNA for the CDR3: TGTGCCAGCTCAATGAACGGACAGGAGCAGTTCTTC.

The genes are TRBV7-2 and TRBJ2-7, with 10 bases identical to TRBD1. This CDR3 has 14 amino acids. V dropped 4 bases and J dropped 2; count of bases not matched to a gene: 2. CDR1 is SGHTA, CDR2 FQGNSA, per germline. CDR3 residues: CASSSGQGAYEQYF. CDR3 DNA sequence: TGTGCCAGCAGCTCCGGACAGGGGGCCTACGAGCAGTACTTC.

The J gene is TRBJ2-5, the V gene TRBV19, with D unresolved. Trimming removed 2 bases from V and 3 bases from J, with 7 bases in between. This CDR3 has 13 amino acids. The germline CDR1 and CDR2 sequences are LNHDA and SQIVND (reference sequence). The CDR3 is CASSITTEETQYF. CDR3 coding DNA: TGTGCCAGTAGTATAACTACTGAAGAGACCCAGTACTTC.

V and J are TRBV12-5 and TRBJ2-2; 14 bases are a match to TRBD2. V lost 5 bases and J lost 7; bases outside the gene matches: 6. Germline CDR1 and CDR2: LGHNT and FRNRAP. The CDR3 is 16 residues long. CDR3 residues: CASGGTGLAGVGELFF. The CDR3 nucleotides read TGTGCTAGTGGTGGCACGGGACTAGCGGGAGTCGGGGAGCTGTTTTTT.

The chain links TRBV5-4 to TRBJ2-7; maybe TRBD1 (6 bases). Looked up from germline, CDR1 is SGHNT and CDR2 is YYREEE (reference sequence). The CDR3 is 15 amino acids. V lost 0 bases, J lost 2 bases, and 12 bases lay in between. CDR3 in DNA: TGTGCCAGCAGCTTGGAAGTTGGACAGCCCTACGAGCAGTACTTC. Its translation: CASSLEVGQPYEQYF.

This clone appeared once. The chain recombines TRBV7-9 with TRBJ2-3, with D possibly being TRBD2 (5 bases). The CDR3 runs 16 residues. Germline V gene sequence: CDR1 SEHNR, CDR2 FQNEAQ (reference sequence). V was shortened by 2 bases and J by 8 bases, with 20 bases between the two germline ends. The CDR3 loop reads CASSLMDSMLSGTQYF. CDR3 DNA: TGTGCCAGCAGCTTAATGGACTCAATGTTATCTGGTACGCAGTATTTT.

The genes are TRBV9 and TRBJ2-2, with a weak D call TRBD1 (5 bases). V lost 3 bases to trimming and J lost 6 bases, with 9 bases between them. The CDR3 consists of 13 residues. Looked up from germline, CDR1 is SGDLS and CDR2 is YYNGEE. CDR3 bases: TGTGCCAGCAGCGCAGGGATTTCCGGGGAGCTGTTTTTT. Its protein product is CASSAGISGELFF. The entire variable domain, with the rest obtained from reference TRBV9 and TRBJ2-2, is as follows: DSGVTQTPKHLITATGQRVTLRCSPRSGDLSVYWYQQSLDQGLQFLIQYYNGEERAKGNILERFSAQQFPDLHSELNLSSLELGDSALYFCASSAGISGELFFGEGSRLTVL.

This clone was picked up one time. The CDR3 DNA reads TGTGCCAGCAGCCTCCTCTGGGCTAGCGGGTCCCACGAGCAGTACTTC. As protein: CASSLLWASGSHEQYF. The rearrangement links TRBV14 to TRBJ2-7; TRBD2 agrees at 8 bases. V shed 4 bases, J shed 5 bases, and the junction held 13 bases outside the gene matches. CDR3 length: 16 residues. CDR1 is SGHDN and CDR2 is FVKESK in the germline V gene. Using reference TRBV14 and TRBJ2-7 for the parts outside the CDR3, the full variable domain is EAGVTQFPSHSVIEKGQTVTLRCDPISGHDNLYWYRRVMGKEIKFLLHFVKESKQDESGMPNNRFLAERTGGTYSTLKVQPAELEDSGVYFCASSLLWASGSHEQYFGPGTRLTVT.

This sequence joins TRBV15 and TRBJ1-1, with 10 positions matching TRBD1. CDR3 size: 19 residues. V dropped 0 bases and J dropped 4; count of bases not matched to a gene: 14. Germline V gives CDR1 LNHNV, CDR2 YYDKDF (reference sequence). CDR3 residues: CATSRDAIWDRGRGTEAFF. CDR3 DNA sequence: TGTGCCACCAGCAGAGATGCAATTTGGGACAGGGGACGGGGCACTGAAGCTTTCTTT.

This clone came up once. V usage is TRBV30 and J usage is TRBJ1-4; D gene ambiguous. Trimming left V 2 bases short and J 0 bases short, with 7 bases between. This CDR3 spans 14 amino acids. Germline V gene lookup returns CDR1 GTSNPN and CDR2 SVGIG (reference sequence). As DNA, the CDR3 is TGTGCCTGGAGTTTTGGAGCAACTAATGAAAAACTGTTTTTT. Its protein is CAWSFGATNEKLFF.

This sequence joins TRBV28 and TRBJ1-2, with 9 bases that match TRBD1. The germline V gene has CDR1 MDHEN and CDR2 SYDVKM. This CDR3 comprises 14 residues. The J segment lost 7 bases and the V segment lost 5 bases, leaving 8 bases of the junction unmatched. CDR3 DNA sequence: TGTGCCAGCAGTCTGCAGGACAGGGGACGTGGCTACACCTTC. This codes for CASSLQDRGRGYTF.

This sequence joins TRBV28 and TRBJ2-5, with 10 bases matching TRBD2. The CDR3 extends over 17 amino acids. The V gene end was trimmed by 3 bases and the J gene end by 7 bases; junction bases not matched to a gene: 14. Looked up from germline, CDR1 is MDHEN and CDR2 is SYDVKM. The CDR3 here is CASSFLGLAGDRGTQYF. The CDR3 nucleotides read TGTGCCAGCAGTTTTCTTGGGCTAGCGGGAGATCGGGGGACCCAGTACTTC. Complete variable domain (other parts from reference TRBV28 and TRBJ2-5): DVKVTQSSRYLVKRTGEKVFLECVQDMDHENMFWYRQDPGLGLRLIYFSYDVKMKEKGDIPEGYSVSREKKERFSLILESASTNQTSMYLCASSFLGLAGDRGTQYFGPGTRLLVL.

The CDR3 DNA reads TGCGCCAGCAGCCCTGGGACAGATGAAGCTTTCTTT. This codes for CASSPGTDEAFF. The gene calls are TRBV5-1 and TRBJ1-1; TRBD1 matches 7 bases. CDR3 size: 12 residues. The V and J ends lost 4 bases and 7 bases, in that order; junction bases with no gene match: 4. In germline, CDR1 is SGHRS, CDR2 YFSETQ.

The chain is built from TRBV28 and TRBJ2-7, with D maybe TRBD2 (5 bases). From germline, CDR1 is MDHEN and CDR2 SYDVKM. This CDR3 has 14 amino acids. Trimming took off 3 bases at V and 7 bases at J, with 16 bases between the two ends. The CDR3 here is CASSFRPLTGEQYF. The CDR3 nucleotides read TGTGCCAGCAGTTTCCGCCCCTTAACGGGAGAGCAGTACTTC.